This is a list of T cell receptor beta chains from one sample in a study of blood T cells in healthy people across ages. One entry per CDR3 protein results from TCRdb running MiXCR on the 5' RACE reads. The data contain 1.5 million to 2 million distinct CDR3 sequences, around half of them singletons. Material for sequencing was blood. All receptors derive from a woman in her 40s in good health. The CDR3 runs from the conserved cysteine through the conserved F or W. D genes are given only for firm matches. Expanded clones are given a class, and other clones once, few, many or no size at all.

d_call: NA
v_call: TRBV7-3
j_call: TRBJ2-5
clone_size: few
cdr3_aa: CASSLRGGGLPGVETQYF
cdr3_nt: TGTGCCAGCAGCTTAAGAGGGGGAGGTCTACCAGGGGTGGAGACCCAGTACTTC

d_call: TRBD1
v_call: TRBV4-1
j_call: TRBJ2-7
clone_size: NA
cdr3_aa: CASSQAGGQGHEQYF
cdr3_nt: TGCGCCAGCAGCCAAGCAGGAGGACAGGGTCACGAGCAGTACTTC

d_call: NA
v_call: TRBV10-3
j_call: TRBJ2-5
clone_size: few
cdr3_aa: CAISESQGRIETQYF
cdr3_nt: TGTGCCATCAGTGAGTCCCAGGGGAGGATCGAGACCCAGTACTTC

d_call: NA
v_call: TRBV6-2/TRBV6-3
j_call: TRBJ1-2
clone_size: few
cdr3_aa: CASKSDRSAYGYTF
cdr3_nt: TGTGCCAGCAAATCCGACAGGAGCGCCTATGGCTACACCTTC

d_call: NA
v_call: TRBV29-1
j_call: TRBJ2-7
clone_size: NA
cdr3_aa: CSGQSNYEQYF
cdr3_nt: TGCAGCGGCCAATCCAACTACGAGCAGTACTTC

d_call: NA
v_call: TRBV3-1
j_call: TRBJ2-1
clone_size: NA
cdr3_aa: CASSQFVSCVGRGFYNEQFF
cdr3_nt: TGTGCCAGCAGCCAATTCGTATCTTGTGTAGGGCGGGGCTTCTACAATGAGCAGTTCTTC

d_call: TRBD2
v_call: TRBV20-1
j_call: TRBJ2-1
clone_size: NA
cdr3_aa: CSALGSGVYNEQFF
cdr3_nt: TGCAGTGCCTTAGGTAGCGGGGTCTACAATGAGCAGTTCTTC

d_call: TRBD2
v_call: TRBV27
j_call: TRBJ2-7
clone_size: NA
cdr3_aa: CASRTSGTSGYYEQYF
cdr3_nt: TGTGCCAGCAGGACCTCCGGGACTAGCGGTTATTACGAGCAGTACTTC

d_call: TRBD1
v_call: TRBV20-1
j_call: TRBJ2-3
clone_size: NA
cdr3_aa: CSAEDRRRATDTQYF
cdr3_nt: TGCAGTGCTGAGGACAGGAGGAGAGCCACAGATACGCAGTATTTT

d_call: NA
v_call: TRBV27
j_call: TRBJ2-3
clone_size: few
cdr3_aa: CASSLHGSTDTQYF
cdr3_nt: TGTGCCAGCAGTTTACATGGGTCCACAGATACGCAGTATTTT

d_call: NA
v_call: TRBV10-3
j_call: TRBJ2-5
clone_size: NA
cdr3_aa: CAISESPAGGETQYF
cdr3_nt: TGTGCCATCAGTGAGTCCCCGGCAGGCGGCGAGACCCAGTACTTC

d_call: NA
v_call: TRBV20-1
j_call: TRBJ2-2
clone_size: once
cdr3_aa: CSARGRSNTGELFF
cdr3_nt: TGCAGTGCTAGGGGGCGTTCGAACACCGGGGAGCTGTTTTTT

d_call: NA
v_call: TRBV28
j_call: TRBJ1-2
clone_size: NA
cdr3_aa: CASFAGGAPDRGGCTF
cdr3_nt: NA

d_call: TRBD1
v_call: TRBV20-1
j_call: TRBJ2-3
clone_size: NA
cdr3_aa: CSATTGVRATDTQYF
cdr3_nt: TGCAGTGCTACGACAGGGGTAAGGGCCACAGATACGCAGTATTTT

d_call: NA
v_call: TRBV10-3
j_call: TRBJ2-5
clone_size: NA
cdr3_aa: CAISDAGTVKETQYF
cdr3_nt: TGTGCCATCAGTGACGCCGGGACTGTTAAAGAGACCCAGTACTTC

d_call: NA
v_call: TRBV10-3
j_call: TRBJ1-5
clone_size: once
cdr3_aa: CAISGGAPNQPQHF
cdr3_nt: TGTGCCATCAGTGGGGGGGCCCCAAATCAGCCCCAGCATTTT

d_call: NA
v_call: TRBV6-1
j_call: TRBJ1-6
clone_size: NA
cdr3_aa: CASSEAPGGNSPLHF
cdr3_nt: TGTGCCAGCAGTGAAGCGCCGGGAGGGAATTCACCCCTCCACTTT

d_call: TRBD2
v_call: TRBV20-1
j_call: TRBJ2-1
clone_size: NA
cdr3_aa: CSARDTSGGRFEQFF
cdr3_nt: TGCAGTGCTAGAGATACCAGCGGGGGGAGATTTGAGCAGTTCTTC

d_call: TRBD1
v_call: TRBV5-1
j_call: TRBJ1-1
clone_size: NA
cdr3_aa: CASGYRDREAFF
cdr3_nt: TGCGCCAGCGGTTACCGGGACAGGGAAGCTTTCTTT

d_call: NA
v_call: TRBV6-2/TRBV6-3
j_call: TRBJ2-1
clone_size: few
cdr3_aa: CASTSRGGGQNEQFF
cdr3_nt: TGTGCCAGCACCTCCCGCGGAGGGGGCCAGAATGAGCAGTTCTTC

d_call: NA
v_call: TRBV7-2
j_call: TRBJ1-4
clone_size: NA
cdr3_aa: CASSLAKGVGEKLFF
cdr3_nt: TGTGCCAGCAGCTTAGCCAAAGGGGTTGGTGAAAAACTGTTTTTT

d_call: NA
v_call: TRBV7-3
j_call: TRBJ2-2
clone_size: NA
cdr3_aa: CASSPRSSRVHTGELFF
cdr3_nt: TGTGCCAGCAGTCCCCGTTCGAGCAGGGTGCACACCGGGGAGCTGTTTTTT

d_call: TRBD1
v_call: TRBV12-3/TRBV12-4
j_call: TRBJ2-7
clone_size: NA
cdr3_aa: CASSPHPGQGPYEQYF
cdr3_nt: TGTGCCAGCAGCCCACACCCGGGACAGGGTCCCTACGAGCAGTACTTC

d_call: NA
v_call: TRBV20-1
j_call: TRBJ2-3
clone_size: NA
cdr3_aa: CSASPTGLTDTQYF
cdr3_nt: TGCAGTGCTAGCCCCACAGGGTTGACAGATACGCAGTATTTT

d_call: NA
v_call: TRBV15
j_call: TRBJ2-3
clone_size: NA
cdr3_aa: CATSSAGPSTDTQYF
cdr3_nt: TGTGCCACCAGCAGTGCGGGACCTAGCACAGATACGCAGTATTTT

d_call: NA
v_call: TRBV27
j_call: TRBJ1-4
clone_size: few
cdr3_aa: CASSPRTGYNEKLFF
cdr3_nt: TGTGCCAGCAGTCCTCGGACGGGCTATAATGAAAAACTGTTTTTT

d_call: TRBD1
v_call: TRBV24-1
j_call: TRBJ1-2
clone_size: NA
cdr3_aa: CATRGGQGSYGYTF
cdr3_nt: TGTGCCACCAGGGGAGGACAGGGGAGCTATGGCTACACCTTC

d_call: TRBD1
v_call: TRBV12-3/TRBV12-4
j_call: TRBJ1-2
clone_size: NA
cdr3_aa: CASSPTGRHGYTF
cdr3_nt: TGTGCCAGCAGCCCGACAGGGAGGCATGGCTACACCTTC

d_call: TRBD2
v_call: TRBV7-9
j_call: TRBJ2-5
clone_size: few
cdr3_aa: CASSESRTSGQETQYF
cdr3_nt: TGTGCCAGCAGCGAATCTAGGACTAGCGGGCAAGAGACCCAGTACTTC